The sample holds many counts of the clone carrying this T cell receptor (beta chain). Its target is unknown. This sample was included in a study of early T cells in non-severe SARS-CoV-2 infection. Per the germline V gene, CDR1 is SQVTM and CDR2 is ANQGSEA. The CDR3 consists of 12 residues. V was cut by 7 bases and J by 4 bases, with 13 bases left in between. Attached unique molecular identifiers marked individual cDNA molecules. From the 5' RACE reads, TCRdb called clonotypes with MiXCR, one entry per CDR3 protein. This sample has 86,000 or so distinct CDR3 sequences, with around 5.6% found just once. General study results and limits: The VDJdb matching leaned toward anti-spike CD8 responses and overlooked private and CD4 specificities.

Sequenced: whole blood. This TCR derives from an adult who was a healthcare worker with PCR-confirmed SARS-CoV-2 infection or an uninfected control (not recorded which). V gene TRBV29-1 combines with J gene TRBJ2-5, with D possibly TRBD2 on 5 matching bases. The CDR3: CSERGLRETQYF. The DNA for the CDR3 is TGCAGCGAACGGGGTCTGAGAGAGACCCAGTACTTC.